The table lists the clone carrying this T cell receptor (beta chain) with a count of one. This record belongs to a study of shared clonotypes between healthy human individuals. Each sorted subset replicate got 200 ng genomic DNA, tens of thousands of genomes. Some clones are missing from TCRdb's copy, which holds only in-frame ones; the method was immunoSEQ multiplex PCR. This repertoire shows about 680,000 clones, around 73% found once; its top ten account for around 1.8%. Per the germline V gene, CDR1 is SQVTM and CDR2 is ANQGSEA. CDR3 size: 10 residues. V was pared by 4 bases and J by 6 bases, with 6 bases between. CD4+ cells underwent separation, giving CD45RA+ naive and CD45RA-negative memory subsets.

This clonotype originated in a woman under 40 in good health. The sequencing input was memory CD4+ T cells sorted from blood. The subset here: CD45RA-negative fraction. V usage is TRBV29-1 and J usage is TRBJ1-2; D uncertain. This chain's CDR3 is CSVAEDGYTF. CDR3 nucleotide sequence: TGCAGCGTTGCGGAGGATGGCTACACCTTC. The full variable domain, its missing parts supplied by reference TRBV29-1 and TRBJ1-2, is SAVISQKPSRDICQRGTSLTIQCQVDSQVTMMFWYRQQPGQSLTLIATANQGSEATYESGFVIDKFPISRPNLTFSTLTVSNMSPEDSSIYLCSVAEDGYTFGSGTRLTVV.